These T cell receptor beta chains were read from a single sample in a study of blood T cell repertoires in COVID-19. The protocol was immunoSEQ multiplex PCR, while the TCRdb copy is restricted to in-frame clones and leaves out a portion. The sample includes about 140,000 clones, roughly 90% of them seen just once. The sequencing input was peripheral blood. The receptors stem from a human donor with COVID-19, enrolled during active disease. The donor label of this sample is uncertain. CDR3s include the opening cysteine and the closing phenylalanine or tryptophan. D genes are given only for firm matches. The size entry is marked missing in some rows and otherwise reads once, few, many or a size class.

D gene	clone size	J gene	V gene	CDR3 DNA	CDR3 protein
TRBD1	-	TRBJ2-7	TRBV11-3	TGTGCCAGCAGCCCCGGGGAGGGACAGGGTGCCTACGAGCAGTACTTC	CASSPGEGQGAYEQYF
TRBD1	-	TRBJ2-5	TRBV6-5	TGTGCCAGCAGCCCGACAGGGAAGGGGACCCAGTACTTC	CASSPTGKGTQYF
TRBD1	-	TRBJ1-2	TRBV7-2	TGTGCCAGCAGCCCAGGACCCGGACAGGATGGCTACACCTTC	CASSPGPGQDGYTF
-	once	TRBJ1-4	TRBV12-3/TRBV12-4	TGTGCCAGCAGTTTAGTGGGGCGCGAAAAACTGTTTTTT	CASSLVGREKLFF
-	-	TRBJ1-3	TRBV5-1	TGCGCCAGCAGCTTGTATCCCGCGGAAAACACCATATATTTT	CASSLYPAENTIYF
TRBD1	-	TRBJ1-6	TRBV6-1	TGTGCCAGCAGTGAAGCTACAGGGGCTGGGAATTCACCCCTCCACTTT	CASSEATGAGNSPLHF
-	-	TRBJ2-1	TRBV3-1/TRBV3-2	TGTGCCAGCAGCCAAGACAGCGGGTCAGGTAATGAGCAGTTCTTC	CASSQDSGSGNEQFF
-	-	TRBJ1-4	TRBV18	TGTGCCAGCTCACCACCTGACGGACTAGATGAAAAACTGTTTTTT	CASSPPDGLDEKLFF
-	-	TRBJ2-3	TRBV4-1	TGCGCCAGCAGCCAAGGCGGGGGCACAGATACGCAGTATTTT	CASSQGGGTDTQYF
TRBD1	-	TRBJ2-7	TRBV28	TGTGCCAGCAGTCCACCGGGACAGCCTACCTACGAGCAGTACTTC	CASSPPGQPTYEQYF
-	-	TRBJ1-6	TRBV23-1	TGCGCCAGCAGCCCCCGGGATGAGGGCACGAATTCACCCCTCCACTTT	CASSPRDEGTNSPLHF
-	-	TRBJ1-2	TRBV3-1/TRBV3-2	TGTGCCAGCAGTCAGGGGTGGTACTATGGCTACACCTTC	CASSQGWYYGYTF
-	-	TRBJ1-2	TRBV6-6	TGTGCCAGCACCTCACAGCCGACCTATGGCTACACCTTC	CASTSQPTYGYTF
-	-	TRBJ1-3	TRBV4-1	TGCGCCAGCAGAAGGGGAACAGACTCTGGAAACACCATATATTTT	CASRRGTDSGNTIYF
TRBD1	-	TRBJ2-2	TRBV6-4	TGTGCCAGCAGCCGGGACAGTCTGATCGGGGAGCTGTTTTTT	CASSRDSLIGELFF
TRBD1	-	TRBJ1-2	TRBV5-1	TGCGCCAGCAGCCCAGGACAGGGTTGGAACTATGGCTACACCTTC	CASSPGQGWNYGYTF
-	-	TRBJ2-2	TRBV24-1	TGTGCCACCGACTACGCGAACACCGGGGAGCTGTTTTTT	CATDYANTGELFF
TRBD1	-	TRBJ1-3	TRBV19	TGTGCCAGCCGGAAAAGGGACAGGGCATCTGGAAACACCATATATTTT	CASRKRDRASGNTIYF
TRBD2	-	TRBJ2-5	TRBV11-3	TGTGCCAGCAGCCCCGGCCTAGCGGGAGTAGAAGAGACCCAGTACTTC	CASSPGLAGVEETQYF
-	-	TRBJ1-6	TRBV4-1	TGCGCCAGCAGCCAAGGGTGGAGCTCCTATAATTCACCCCTCCACTTT	CASSQGWSSYNSPLHF
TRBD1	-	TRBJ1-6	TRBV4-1	TGCGCCAGCAGCCCCCAGGGGGTTCTTTCACCCCTCCACTTT	CASSPQGVLSPLHF
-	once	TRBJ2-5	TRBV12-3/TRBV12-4	TGTGCCAGCAGGTCGGTGCCACAAGAGACCCAGTACTTC	CASRSVPQETQYF
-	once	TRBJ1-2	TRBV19	TGTGCCAGTACACCGTTCGGGGAGGGCTATGGCTACACCTTC	CASTPFGEGYGYTF
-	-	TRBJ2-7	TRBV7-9	TGTGCCAGCAGCTTAGGTTCTCCCCGTTCCTACGAGCAGTACTTC	CASSLGSPRSYEQYF
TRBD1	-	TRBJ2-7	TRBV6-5	TGTGCCAGCAGTTCGGGGACAGAGGGTATAGGCGAGCAGTACTTC	CASSSGTEGIGEQYF
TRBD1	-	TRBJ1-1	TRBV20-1	TGCAGTGCAGGGACAGACACTGAAGCTTTCTTT	CSAGTDTEAFF
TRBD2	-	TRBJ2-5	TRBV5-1	TGCGCCAGCAGCTTGGGCCTGACTAGCGGGGGCGAAGAGACCCAGTACTTC	CASSLGLTSGGEETQYF
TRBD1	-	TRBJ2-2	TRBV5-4	TGTGCCAGCAGCTTTCCCACAGGGGCCGGGGAGCTGTTTTTT	CASSFPTGAGELFF
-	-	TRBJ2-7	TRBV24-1	TGTGCCACCAGTGGATACGGAGAAACCGGCAGTGACTACGAGCAGTACTTC	CATSGYGETGSDYEQYF
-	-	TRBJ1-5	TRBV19	TGTGCCAGTAGTGGGAGCTATCAGCCCCAGCATTTT	CASSGSYQPQHF
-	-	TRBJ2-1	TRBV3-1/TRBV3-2	TGTGCCAGCAGCCCTATAGACAATGAGCAGTTCTTC	CASSPIDNEQFF
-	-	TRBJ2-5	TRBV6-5	TGTGCCAGCCAGAGAGGAGAGACCCAGTACTTC	CASQRGETQYF
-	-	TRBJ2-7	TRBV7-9	TGTGCCAGCAGCCCTCCGGTCTACGAGCAGTACTTC	CASSPPVYEQYF
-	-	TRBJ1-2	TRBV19	TGTGCCAGTAGTGCCCACCCCCGGCGAGGTAGCTACACCTTC	CASSAHPRRGSYTF
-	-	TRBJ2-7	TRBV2	TGTGCCAGCAGTCGTGACGGAGCCTACGAGCAGTACTTC	CASSRDGAYEQYF
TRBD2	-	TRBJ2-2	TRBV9	TGTGCCAGCAGTGGTAGCGGGGACACCGGGGAGCTGTTTTTT	CASSGSGDTGELFF
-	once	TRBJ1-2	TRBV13	TGTGCCAGCAGCCCCCGGGACTATGGCTACACCTTC	CASSPRDYGYTF
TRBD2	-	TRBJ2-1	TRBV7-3	TGTGCCAGCAGCTTAGATCCCGCGGGGGTGCATGAGCAGTTCTTC	CASSLDPAGVHEQFF
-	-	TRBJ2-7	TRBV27	TGTGCCAGCAGTTTAACCACCCTCGACAGTTTAGTAAACGAGCAGTACTTC	CASSLTTLDSLVNEQYF
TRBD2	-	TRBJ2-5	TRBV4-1	TGCGCCAGCAGCCCCGGACTAGCGGACCAAGAGACCCAGTACTTC	CASSPGLADQETQYF
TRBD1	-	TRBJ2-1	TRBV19	TGTGCCAGTAGTATCAGGGACAGCTCCTACAATGAGCAGTTCTTC	CASSIRDSSYNEQFF
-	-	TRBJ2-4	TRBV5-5	TGTGCCAGCAGCTTGTCGCTAGGATGGAACATTCAGTACTTC	CASSLSLGWNIQYF
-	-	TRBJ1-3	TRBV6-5	TGTGCCAGCAGTTACTCTTGGGGACCAGGGGACACCATATATTTT	CASSYSWGPGDTIYF
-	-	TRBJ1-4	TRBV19	TGTGCCACCCGGGCGGTCTCAAGGGGAGAAAAACTGTTTTTT	CATRAVSRGEKLFF
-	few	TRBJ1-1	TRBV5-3	TGTGCCAGAAGCCATCGACTGCTATTGAACACTGAAGCTTTCTTT	CARSHRLLLNTEAFF
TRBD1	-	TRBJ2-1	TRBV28	TGTGCCAGCAGCAAGGACAGGGCCCAGCAGTTCTTC	CASSKDRAQQFF
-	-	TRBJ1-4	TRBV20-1	TGCAGTGCTAGTTTGGGCAGCTGGGCAACTAATGAAAAACTGTTTTTT	CSASLGSWATNEKLFF
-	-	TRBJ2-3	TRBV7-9	TGTGCCAGCAGCTTTCTGCAGGGGAAGGGGCTAGTGGATACGCAGTATTTT	CASSFLQGKGLVDTQYF
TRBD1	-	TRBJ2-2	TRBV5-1	TGCGCCAGCAGCCTCGGGACAGGGGCCGCCGGGGAGCTGTTTTTT	CASSLGTGAAGELFF
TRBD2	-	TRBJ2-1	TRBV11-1	TGTGCCAGCAGCCCCCGGACTAGGCATGAGCAGTTCTTC	CASSPRTRHEQFF
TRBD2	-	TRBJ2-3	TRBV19	TGTGCCAGTAGTGTACCGGGACTAGCGGGAGGGTACACAGATACGCAGTATTTT	CASSVPGLAGGYTDTQYF
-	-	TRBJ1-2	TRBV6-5	TGTGCCAGCAGCACGAGAGGAGAGAGGAATGGCTACACCTTC	CASSTRGERNGYTF